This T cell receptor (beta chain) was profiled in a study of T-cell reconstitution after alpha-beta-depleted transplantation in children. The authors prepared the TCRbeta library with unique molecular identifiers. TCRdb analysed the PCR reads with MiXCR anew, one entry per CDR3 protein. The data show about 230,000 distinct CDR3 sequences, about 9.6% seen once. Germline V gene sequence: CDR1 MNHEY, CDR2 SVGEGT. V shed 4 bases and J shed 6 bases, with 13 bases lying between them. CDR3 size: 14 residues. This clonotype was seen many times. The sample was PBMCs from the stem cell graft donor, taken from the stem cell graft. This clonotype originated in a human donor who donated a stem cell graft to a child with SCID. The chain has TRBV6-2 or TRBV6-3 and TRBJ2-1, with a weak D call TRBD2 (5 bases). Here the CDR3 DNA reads TGTGCCAGCAGTTCCCCCAAGCGGAGCAATGAGCAGTTCTTC. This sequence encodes CASSSPKRSNEQFF.